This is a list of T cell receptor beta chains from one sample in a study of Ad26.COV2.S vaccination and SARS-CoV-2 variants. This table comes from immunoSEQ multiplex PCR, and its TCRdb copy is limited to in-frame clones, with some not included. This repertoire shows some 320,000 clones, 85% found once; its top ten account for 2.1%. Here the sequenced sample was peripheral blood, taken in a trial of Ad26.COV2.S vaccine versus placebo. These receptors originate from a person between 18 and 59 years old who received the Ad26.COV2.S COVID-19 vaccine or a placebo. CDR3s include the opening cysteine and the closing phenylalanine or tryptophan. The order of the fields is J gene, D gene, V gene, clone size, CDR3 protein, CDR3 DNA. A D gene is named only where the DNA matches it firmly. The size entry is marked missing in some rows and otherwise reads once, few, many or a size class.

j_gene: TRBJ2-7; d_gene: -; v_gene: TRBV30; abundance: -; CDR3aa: CASGTQGHPYEQYF; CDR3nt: TGTGCCTCCGGGACACAAGGGCACCCCTACGAGCAGTACTTC
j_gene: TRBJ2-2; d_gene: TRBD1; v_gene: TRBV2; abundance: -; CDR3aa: CASTYYRGNTGELFF; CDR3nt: TGTGCCAGCACTTACTACAGGGGGAACACCGGGGAGCTGTTTTTT
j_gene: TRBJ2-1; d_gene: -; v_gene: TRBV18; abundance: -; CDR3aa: CASSPPRRGDEQFF; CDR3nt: TGTGCCAGCTCACCACCGAGGAGGGGTGATGAGCAGTTCTTC
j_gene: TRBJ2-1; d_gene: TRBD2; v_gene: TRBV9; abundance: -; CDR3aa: CASSPYSGGIADEQFF; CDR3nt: TGTGCCAGCAGCCCATATAGCGGGGGAATAGCGGATGAGCAGTTCTTC
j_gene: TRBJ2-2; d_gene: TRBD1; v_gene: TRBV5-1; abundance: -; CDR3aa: CASSLLDRGWTGELFF; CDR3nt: TGCGCCAGCAGCTTGCTTGACAGGGGGTGGACCGGGGAGCTGTTTTTT
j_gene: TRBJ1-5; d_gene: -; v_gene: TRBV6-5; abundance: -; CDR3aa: CASSPAGGQPQHF; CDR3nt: TGTGCCAGCAGTCCCGCAGGTGGGCAGCCCCAGCATTTT
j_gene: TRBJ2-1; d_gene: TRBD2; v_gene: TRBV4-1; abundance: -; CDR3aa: CASSQALAGGNEQFF; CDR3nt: TGCGCCAGCAGCCAAGCTCTAGCGGGCGGCAATGAGCAGTTCTTC
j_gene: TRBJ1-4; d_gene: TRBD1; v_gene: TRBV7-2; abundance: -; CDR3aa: CASSLGQGVAKLFF; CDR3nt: TGTGCCAGCAGCCTCGGACAGGGAGTCGCAAAACTGTTTTTT
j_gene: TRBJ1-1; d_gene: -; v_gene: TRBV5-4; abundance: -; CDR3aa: CASRTQEGVSRNTEAFF; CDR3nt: TGTGCCAGCAGGACACAGGAGGGAGTCTCTAGGAACACTGAAGCTTTCTTT
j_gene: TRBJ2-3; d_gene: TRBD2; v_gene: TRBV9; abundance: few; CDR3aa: CASSVSLAGPDTQYF; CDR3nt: TGTGCCAGCAGCGTATCACTAGCGGGGCCAGATACGCAGTATTTT
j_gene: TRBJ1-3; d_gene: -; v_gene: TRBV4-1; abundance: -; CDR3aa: CASRIKDSSGNTIYF; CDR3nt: TGCGCCAGCAGGATAAAGGACAGCTCTGGAAACACCATATATTTT
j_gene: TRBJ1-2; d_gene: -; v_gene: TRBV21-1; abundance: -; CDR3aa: CASSPIRGPCYGYTF; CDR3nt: TGTGCCAGCAGTCCTATCAGGGGGCCTTGCTATGGCTACACCTTC
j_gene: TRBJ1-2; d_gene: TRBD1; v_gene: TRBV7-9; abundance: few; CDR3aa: CASRSGTANYGYTF; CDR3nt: TGTGCCAGCAGATCCGGGACAGCGAACTATGGCTACACCTTC
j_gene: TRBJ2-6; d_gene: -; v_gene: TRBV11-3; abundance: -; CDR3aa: CASTLVIAAGANVLTF; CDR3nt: TGTGCCAGCACTCTAGTGATCGCGGCTGGGGCCAACGTCCTGACTTTC
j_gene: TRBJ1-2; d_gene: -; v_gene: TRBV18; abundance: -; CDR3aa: CASTETQNYGYTF; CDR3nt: TGTGCCAGCACGGAGACCCAGAACTATGGCTACACCTTC
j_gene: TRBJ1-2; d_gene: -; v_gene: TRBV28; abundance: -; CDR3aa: CASSLGLIAYGYTF; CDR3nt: TGTGCCAGCAGTTTAGGACTGATCGCATATGGCTACACCTTC
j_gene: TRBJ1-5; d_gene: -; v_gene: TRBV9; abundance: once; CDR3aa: CASSGAAGQPQHF; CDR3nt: TGTGCCAGCAGCGGGGCAGCGGGTCAGCCCCAGCATTTT